The present T cell receptor beta chain was sequenced within a study of T cells in Graves' hyperthyroidism and ophthalmopathy. Researchers amplified the TCR beta CDR3 regions from RNA transcripts. The HTBI primer set served for first-round RT-PCR of the TCR CDR3. TCRdb re-called the multiplex PCR reads with MiXCR, one entry per CDR3 protein. The sample contains over 200,000 distinct CDR3 sequences, approximately 15% of which appear only once. Findings of the study overall: Ophthalmopathy got predicted by the model a median roughly 6.4 months before its onset. Blood held most thyroid clonotypes expanded above 0.001 frequency.

A few counts support this clonotype. Its cognate antigen is unknown. V lost 5 bases and J lost 2, with 14 bases in between. The CDR3 length is 14 residues. Per the germline V gene, CDR1 is SQVTM and CDR2 is ANQGSEA. Sequencing was done on a sample of blood. The rearrangement joins TRBV29-1 to TRBJ2-3; D remains unclear. This receptor was identified in a middle-aged woman with Graves' hyperthyroidism that later progressed to Graves' ophthalmopathy. The CDR3 DNA reads TGCAGCGTTCCCGACTCGGAGCACACAGATACGCAGTATTTT. It codes for CSVPDSEHTDTQYF.